This paragraph reports one T cell receptor (beta chain). Its cognate antigen has yet to be identified. No base-level quality is on record; no much larger clone is a single base apart. The sample is drawn from a study of blood T cells in healthy people across ages (dated by TCRdb to between 2014 and 2017). For context, the study as a whole: Template switching captured roughly one uniquely barcoded TCR beta cDNA molecule per two T cells in model experiments. For two donors (one aged 18 to 30 and one aged 80 or older), the study analyzed two additional independent replicas of 1 million unique cDNA reads from the same blood draw. The study measured age-related changes in TCR beta repertoire diversity using deep sequencing normalized with unique cDNA molecular identifiers. The donors were divided into four age groups: young (average about 15 years), middle-aged (approximately 39), aged (about 60) and long-lived (nearly 85). To avoid experimental bias, donors of different ages were randomly spread across the sequencing lanes.

Donors were a few dozen systemically healthy Caucasian individuals from Russia aged roughly 6 to 90 years. Approximately 11 milliliters of peripheral blood were drawn from each donor into EDTA-treated Vacutainer tubes. Ficoll-Paque density-gradient centrifugation was used to isolate PBMCs, with at least 6.5 million per sample. Trizol reagent was used to extract total RNA from the PBMCs, yielding at least 6 micrograms per sample. For every donor, an aliquot of PBMCs went through flow cytometry to measure the percentages of naive CD45RAhigh/CD27high T cells. The investigation overall reported the following: Estimates of total diversity from one million sequenced T cells were regarded as lower bounds and underestimates. Observed TCR beta diversity per million T cells fell roughly linearly with age, and a significant reduction was already apparent by age roughly 40. Because profiling used bulk unsorted PBMCs, naive and antigen-experienced compartments could not be compared conclusively. The percentage of naive T cells measured by flow cytometry correlated strongly with observed TCR beta diversity. Compared with the aged group, the long-lived group had more naive CD4+ T cells, fewer expanded clones and increased TCR diversity, a pattern suggesting age selection. Donor CMV infection status was unknown, potentially confounding age-related changes in expanded clonotypes.

To prepare the library, 5' RACE was applied. Sequencing was performed on an Illumina HiSeq 2500. A second PCR of about 7 to 12 cycles was run with a J-beta primer mix and a sample-barcoded 5' primer. Each TCR beta cDNA molecule received a unique molecular identifier from a template-switch 5' adaptor carrying 12 random nucleotides. Each sample yielded at least 2.5 million CDR3-containing paired-end reads. The Mint cDNA synthesis kit, primed by a TRBC-specific oligonucleotide, was used to synthesize first-strand cDNA from all RNA. Following uracil-DNA glycosylase treatment, a first 18-cycle PCR with universal primers M1SS and BC2_uni_R was performed on all cDNA. Processing in the source paper ran as follows. For normalization, 1 million high-quality reads were randomly selected from each sample, with every read carrying a distinct molecular identifier. Instead of being binned into consensus sequences, reads with shared molecular identifiers were discarded. CDR3 identification, clonotype clustering and error correction used MiTCR with a Q25 quality threshold and the strictest error-elimination algorithm. Lower-bound total TCR beta diversity was estimated with a nonparametric unseen species model using Euler transformation. TCRdb's own reprocessing of the public reads used fastp at Q25 and MiXCR and kept productive beta chains. Each entry merges the rows of one CDR3 protein and shows their most common DNA and genes. It is TCRdb's table, rather than the study itself, that gives the V and J calls and clone size. A total of 850,000 to 950,000 distinct CDR3 sequences appear in this sample, roughly 26% of them only once. The ten largest make up 15% to 20% of the sample.

The source is a woman over 75 in good health. Sequences were obtained from blood.

The CDR3 is CASSPRTGWGSTEAFF. The nucleotide sequence is TGTGCCAGTAGTCCTCGGACAGGCTGGGGGAGCACTGAAGCTTTCTTT. The receptor chain draws on TRBV19 and TRBJ1-1, with 7 central nucleotides matching TRBD1. The germline V gene (reference sequence) supplies CDR1 LNHDA and CDR2 SQIVND. V has 5 bases trimmed and J has 4 bases trimmed; junction bases matching no gene number 13. Including the terminal cysteine and phenylalanine, the CDR3 comprises 16 residues. Just the 48-base CDR3 DNA is kept, in frame starting at base 1. Here the CDR3 is joined to the reference TRBV19 and TRBJ1-1 genes, and the full variable domain is: DGGITQSPKYLFRKEGQNVTLSCEQNLNHDAMYWYRQDPGQGLRLIYYSQIVNDFQKGDIAEGYSVSREKKESFPLTVTSAQKNPTAFYLCASSPRTGWGSTEAFFGQGTRLTVV.